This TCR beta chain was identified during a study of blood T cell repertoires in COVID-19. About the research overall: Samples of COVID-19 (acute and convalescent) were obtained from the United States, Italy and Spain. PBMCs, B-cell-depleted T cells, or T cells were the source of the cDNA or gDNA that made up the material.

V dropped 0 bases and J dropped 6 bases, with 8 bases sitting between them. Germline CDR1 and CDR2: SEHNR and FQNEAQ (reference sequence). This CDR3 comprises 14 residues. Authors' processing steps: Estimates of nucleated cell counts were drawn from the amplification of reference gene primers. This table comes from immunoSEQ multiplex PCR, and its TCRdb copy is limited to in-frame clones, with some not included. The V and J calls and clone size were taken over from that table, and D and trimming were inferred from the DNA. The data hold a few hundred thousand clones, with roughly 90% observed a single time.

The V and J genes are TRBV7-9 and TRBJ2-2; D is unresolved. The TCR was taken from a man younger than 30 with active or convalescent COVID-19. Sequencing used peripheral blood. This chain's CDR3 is CASSLAGTSGELFF. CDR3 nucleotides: TGTGCCAGCAGCTTAGCGGGCACATCCGGGGAGCTGTTTTTT.